The 26 T cell receptor beta chains below come from one sample, sequenced in a study of vaccination effects on CD4 cells after COVID-19. Assay: immunoSEQ multiplex PCR; the TCRdb copy retains only in-frame clones and omits some. The sample gives about 59,000 clones, 75% to 85% of which show up once; roughly 2% is in the top ten. No cognate antigen is known for these TCRs. Prior to sequencing, the ViraFEST assay stimulated PBMC with viral peptide pools, which expanded the antigen-specific CD4+ T cells. Following 10 days of culture, CD4+ T cells were isolated. The cohort was immunized with two doses of either the BNT162b2 or mRNA-1273 vaccine. The sample consisted of CD4+ T cells from PBMCs cultured with HCoV-OC43 spike peptides, taken after COVID-19 vaccination. The subset is: HCoV-OC43 spike overlapping peptide pool stimulation. The origin of the receptors is a human donor who received a COVID-19 vaccine.

This clone was seen a few times. This sequence joins TRBV5-1 and TRBJ2-1; 8 bases align to TRBD2. Germline V gene lookup returns CDR1 SGHRS and CDR2 YFSETQ. The CDR3 is 16 residues long. Trimming at V came to 4 bases and at J to 0 bases, leaving 6 bases not matched to a gene. The CDR3 sequence is CASSLRGGSSYNEQFF. The CDR3 nucleotides are TGCGCCAGCAGCCTACGCGGGGGGAGCTCCTACAATGAGCAGTTCTTC. Using reference TRBV5-1 and TRBJ2-1 for the parts outside the CDR3, the full variable domain is KAGVTQTPRYLIKTRGQQVTLSCSPISGHRSVSWYQQTPGQGLQFLFEYFSETQRNKGNFPGRFSGRQFSNSRSEMNVSTLELGDSALYLCASSLRGGSSYNEQFFGPGTRLTVL.

This chain links TRBV30 with TRBJ2-4, with D unclear. The CDR3 totals 12 residues. Trimming took off 2 bases at V and 0 bases at J, with 2 bases between the two ends. CDR1 and CDR2 (germline): GTSNPN, SVGIG (reference sequence). The CDR3 nucleotides read TGTGCCTGGAGTCCAGCCAAAAACATTCAGTACTTC. It codes for CAWSPAKNIQYF.

The table lists this clone with a few counts. The chain uses TRBV11-1 and TRBJ1-2; D ambiguous. Germline V CDR1 and CDR2: SGHAT, FQDESV (reference sequence). There are 14 residues in the CDR3. With 0 bases removed from V and 7 bases from J, the gap between germline ends came to 12 bases. CDR3 amino acids: CASSLAEGFGGYTF. The CDR3 nucleotides are TGTGCCAGCAGCTTAGCCGAAGGATTTGGTGGCTACACCTTC.

This clone has a single count. This chain links TRBV24-1 with TRBJ2-3, with D possibly being TRBD1 (6 bases). The CDR3 loop spans 16 amino acids. Per germline, CDR1 KGHDR and CDR2 SFDVKD. Trimming stripped 1 base from V and 4 bases from J, with 14 bases between. The CDR3 nucleotides are TGTGCCACCAGTGATTTTGGCAGGGGCAGGCCAGATACGCAGTATTTT. Protein product: CATSDFGRGRPDTQYF.

The J gene is TRBJ1-4, the V gene TRBV6-5; D not certain. The CDR3 sequence is 13 residues long. V lost 6 bases, J lost 0 bases, and 5 bases lay in between. The germline V gene has CDR1 MNHEY and CDR2 SVGAGI. CDR3 DNA sequence: TGTGCCAGCAGACGGTCAACTAATGAAAAACTGTTTTTT. As protein: CASRRSTNEKLFF.

V is TRBV28 and J is TRBJ2-1; tentatively, D is TRBD1 or TRBD2 (5 bases each). The V end was cut by 4 bases, the J end by 5 bases, with 15 bases between. The CDR3 has 15 amino acids. From germline, CDR1 is MDHEN and CDR2 SYDVKM. The CDR3 region is CASSYGGARNNEQFF. As DNA, the CDR3 is TGTGCCAGCAGTTATGGGGGTGCTAGAAACAATGAGCAGTTCTTC. Based on the CDR3 plus reference TRBV28 and TRBJ2-1, the full variable domain is DVKVTQSSRYLVKRTGEKVFLECVQDMDHENMFWYRQDPGLGLRLIYFSYDVKMKEKGDIPEGYSVSREKKERFSLILESASTNQTSMYLCASSYGGARNNEQFFGPGTRLTVL.

The gene calls are TRBV18 and TRBJ2-2; 8 bases match TRBD1. The CDR3 is 17 amino acids. V dropped 5 bases and J dropped 7; count of bases not matched to a gene: 15. The germline gives CDR1 KGHSH, CDR2 LQKENI. The CDR3 sequence is CASSSRSGAGGNGELFF. The CDR3, as DNA: TGTGCCAGCTCATCTCGATCGGGCGCAGGGGGCAACGGGGAGCTGTTTTTT.

This clone was seen more than once but under ten times. The V gene is TRBV19, the J gene TRBJ1-2, with D possibly being TRBD1 (6 bases). Trimming left V 7 bases short and J 0 bases short, with 15 bases between. In germline, CDR1 is LNHDA, CDR2 SQIVND (reference sequence). The CDR3 is made up of 15 amino acids. The CDR3 here is CASKQGFYANYGYTF. DNA of the CDR3: TGTGCCAGTAAACAGGGATTTTACGCTAACTATGGCTACACCTTC.

The DNA for the CDR3 is TGTGCCAGCTCACCGGGGACAAGGCTAAACACTGAAGCTTTCTTT. It is translated as CASSPGTRLNTEAFF. The rearrangement links TRBV18 to TRBJ1-1; D perhaps matches TRBD1 (6 bases). CDR3 length: 15 residues. V shed 3 bases and J shed 2 bases, with 13 bases lying between them. Germline V gene lookup returns CDR1 KGHSH and CDR2 LQKENI.

This clone was seen just once. J is TRBJ2-7 and V is TRBV19; 7 bases line up with TRBD1. Germline loops: CDR1 LNHDA, CDR2 SQIVND (reference sequence). The trim removed 5 bases at V and 5 bases at J, leaving 12 bases unmatched. There are 15 residues in the CDR3. Here the CDR3 reads CASSPQTTGFDEQYV. The CDR3 nucleotides read TGTGCCAGTAGTCCCCAGACGACAGGGTTTGACGAGCAGTACGTC.

V usage is TRBV29-1 and J usage is TRBJ2-5, with a weak D call TRBD1 (6 bases). Trimming took 3 bases from V and 7 from J, leaving 15 bases between them. The CDR3 covers 13 residues. Germline CDR1 and CDR2: SQVTM and ANQGSEA. CDR3 coding DNA: TGCAGCGTTGATTTACAGGGCCCTAGGACCCAGTACTTC. Its protein product is CSVDLQGPRTQYF.

To note about this clone: One end of the junction is discordant with germline, which a read error may explain. This chain joins TRBV6-5 and TRBJ2-1, with 9 bases aligning to TRBD1. Germline CDR1 MNHEY, CDR2 SVGAGI. This CDR3 has 13 residues. In DNA form, the CDR3 reads TGTGCCAGCACTTACAGGGGGCAGGCTGAGCAGTTCTTC. Amino acid sequence: CASTYRGQAEQFF.

The CDR3 DNA sequence: TGCGCCAGCAGCCAAACTAGCGGGGGGGGATACAATGAGCAGTTCTTC. Protein product: CASSQTSGGGYNEQFF. The V call is TRBV4-3, the J call TRBJ2-1; 13 positions agree with TRBD2. V shed 2 bases, J shed 4 bases, and the junction held 2 bases outside the gene matches. The CDR3 consists of 16 residues. Germline V lookup: CDR1 LGHNA, CDR2 YSLEER.

The rearrangement uses TRBV14 and TRBJ1-4; 7 nucleotides align to TRBD1. The CDR3 is 14 residues long. Germline loops: CDR1 SGHDN, CDR2 FVKESK. V lost 1 base to trimming and J lost 8 bases; unmatched junction nucleotides: 4. The CDR3 DNA reads as TGTGCCAGCAGCCAAGCAGGGACAGTGGAAAAACTGTTTTTT. Amino acids: CASSQAGTVEKLFF. The full variable domain, its missing parts supplied by reference TRBV14 and TRBJ1-4, is EAGVTQFPSHSVIEKGQTVTLRCDPISGHDNLYWYRRVMGKEIKFLLHFVKESKQDESGMPNNRFLAERTGGTYSTLKVQPAELEDSGVYFCASSQAGTVEKLFFGSGTQLSVL.

J is TRBJ2-1 and V is TRBV7-8, with D tentatively TRBD2 (6 bases). The ends were cut back, 3 bases at V and 0 bases at J, with 9 bases in the middle. In germline, CDR1 is SGHVS, CDR2 FQNEAQ. There are 15 residues in the CDR3. CDR3 DNA sequence: TGTGCCAGCAGCTTGGAGGGCAGCTCCTACAATGAGCAGTTCTTC. This sequence encodes CASSLEGSSYNEQFF.

This sequence joins TRBV28 and TRBJ1-2, with D possibly being TRBD1 (5 bases). V lost 2 bases, J lost 4 bases, and 14 bases lay in between. Germline loops: CDR1 MDHEN, CDR2 SYDVKM. This CDR3 is built from 15 residues. In DNA, the CDR3 is TGTGCCAGCAGTTTACCAGGGACGGGGGGCTATGGCTACACCTTC. Protein: CASSLPGTGGYGYTF.

V usage is TRBV6-5 and J usage is TRBJ2-7, with 11 bases lining up with TRBD1. Looked up from germline, CDR1 is MNHEY and CDR2 is SVGAGI. The CDR3 length is 15 residues. The V gene end was trimmed by 6 bases and the J gene end by 5 bases; junction bases not matched to a gene: 9. CDR3 in DNA: TGTGCCAGCAGCCCGTCCGGGACAGGGGGTAACGAGCAGTACGTC. As protein: CASSPSGTGGNEQYV.

This clone was observed a single time. J is TRBJ1-1 and V is TRBV6-6; 7 positions match TRBD1. There are 13 residues in the CDR3. J lost 3 bases, V lost 5 bases, and 3 bases had no gene match. From germline, CDR1 is MNHNY and CDR2 SVGAGI (reference sequence). CDR3 sequence: CASSGQEYTEAFF. Here the CDR3 DNA reads TGTGCCAGCAGTGGACAGGAATACACTGAAGCTTTCTTT.

This chain connects TRBV7-8 to TRBJ1-5; no definite D call. The CDR3 is made up of 15 amino acids. Between the trimmed V and J ends, which lost 4 bases and 5 bases, there was a span of 15 bases. CDR1 is SGHVS, CDR2 FQNEAQ, per germline. The DNA for the CDR3 is TGTGCCAGCAGCTCCGATTTTAGGGCGTATCAGCCCCAGCATTTT. Translating gives CASSSDFRAYQPQHF.

The rearrangement joins TRBV5-1 to TRBJ1-2; TRBD1 aligns across 8 bases. The length of the CDR3 is 13 residues. J gave up 6 bases and V 4 bases, and 5 bases lay outside the gene matches. CDR1 and CDR2 from the germline V gene are SGHRS and YFSETQ. The CDR3: CASSIPTGDGYTF. The CDR3 DNA reads TGCGCCAGCAGCATTCCGACAGGGGATGGCTACACCTTC.

This chain joins TRBV5-5 and TRBJ1-4; a possible D gene is TRBD1 (6 bases). The CDR3 has 18 amino acids. Germline CDR1 SGHKS, CDR2 YYEKEE (reference sequence). V lost 0 bases to trimming and J lost 0 bases, with 15 bases between them. The CDR3 is CASSLVRSGVATNEKLFF. In DNA, the CDR3 is TGTGCCAGCAGCTTGGTACGGTCAGGGGTCGCAACTAATGAAAAACTGTTTTTT.

The genes are TRBV2 and TRBJ1-6, with 7 bases aligning to TRBD1. Per the germline V gene, CDR1 is SNHLY and CDR2 is FYNNEI. The CDR3 contains 14 residues. The junction had 8 bases not matched to a gene; V was cut back by 7 bases and J by 8 bases. As DNA, the CDR3 is TGTGCCAGCAATCTACGCAGGGGGGATTCACCCCTCCACTTT. Amino acid sequence: CASNLRRGDSPLHF.

Turning to this clone: The same CDR3 also results from other DNA sequences found in this sample. The chain joins TRBV7-3 to TRBJ1-1; D might be TRBD1 (5 bases). Germline V gene lookup returns CDR1 SGHTA and CDR2 FQGTGA. V was cut by 4 bases and J by 1 base, with 7 bases left in between. CDR3 length: 13 residues. The CDR3 sequence is CASSSGQNTEAFF. In nucleotides, the CDR3 is TGTGCCAGCAGCTCTGGACAGAACACTGAAGCTTTCTTT.

The chain recombines TRBV18 with TRBJ1-1; D perhaps matches TRBD1 (5 bases). The CDR3 sequence is 14 residues long. The V gene lost 1 base and the J gene lost 8 bases, with 14 bases spanning the gap. Germline assignment: CDR1 KGHSH and CDR2 LQKENI. The CDR3 region is CASSPQGRSYEAFF. DNA for the CDR3: TGTGCCAGCTCACCACAGGGGCGTTCATACGAAGCTTTCTTT.

The V and J genes are TRBV27 and TRBJ1-5, with D tentatively TRBD1 (5 bases). The V end lost 7 bases, the J end lost 1 base, and 14 bases lay between the germline ends. The CDR3 is 15 amino acids. The germline V gene encodes CDR1 MNHEY and CDR2 SMNVEV (reference sequence). This chain's CDR3 is CASKEGIISNQPQHF. Written as DNA, the CDR3 is TGTGCCAGCAAGGAGGGGATCATCAGCAATCAGCCCCAGCATTTT.

The chain carries TRBV28 and TRBJ1-3; 8 nucleotides agree with TRBD1. The CDR3 has 17 amino acids. V lost 6 bases and J lost 4; bases outside the gene matches: 14. Germline CDR1 reads MDHEN; CDR2 reads SYDVKM. Here the CDR3 DNA reads TGTGCCAGCAGCCTGGGCCCAAGGACAGGGCCGGGAAACACCATATATTTT. This translates into CASSLGPRTGPGNTIYF.